The 8 T cell receptor beta chains in this list originate from one sample, sequenced in a study of T cell responses to AZD1222 COVID-19 vaccine. Clones were read by immunoSEQ multiplex PCR, and TCRdb kept only the in-frame ones, dropping some. The top ten hold 6.3% of the sample, which has about 93,000 clones, 70% to 90% seen once. Source: peripheral blood, taken on day 0 of AZD1222 vaccination. The receptors come from an adult in good health.

This clone occurred once. The chain is built from TRBV18 and TRBJ1-5, with 7 bases aligning to TRBD1. V lost 5 bases, J lost 3 bases, and 4 bases stayed unmatched. Germline V gives CDR1 KGHSH, CDR2 LQKENI. The CDR3 is 14 residues long. The CDR3 loop is CASSTGTANQPQHF. The CDR3 DNA sequence: TGTGCCAGCTCAACGGGGACAGCCAATCAGCCCCAGCATTTT.

This chain links TRBV29-1 with TRBJ2-3, with 10 nucleotides matching TRBD2. CDR3 length: 18 residues. The ends lost 8 bases at V and 4 bases at J; junction bases unmatched: 21. The V gene's germline CDR1 is SQVTM and CDR2 ANQGSEA. The CDR3 nucleotides are TGCAGCCACCAATCCTTCAGCGAGCGGGAGGGCGAGGCAGATACGCAGTATTTT. Translating gives CSHQSFSEREGEADTQYF.

The chain has TRBV3-1 (or the pseudogene TRBV3-2) and TRBJ1-4; D possibly corresponds to TRBD1 (6 bases). The CDR3 runs 13 residues. Deletions cut 3 bases from V and 7 bases from J, with 9 bases between. Per germline, CDR1 LGHDT and CDR2 YNNKEL (reference sequence). DNA for the CDR3: TGTGCCAGCAGCCAGGGGGCGGCTGAAAAACTGTTTTTT. Its protein product is CASSQGAAEKLFF.

The CDR3 region is CASSFADTQYF. In DNA form, the CDR3 reads TGTGCCAGCAGCTTCGCAGATACGCAGTATTTT. The V gene is TRBV5-8, the J gene TRBJ2-3; D is undetermined. Germline V gene data show CDR1 as SGHTS and CDR2 as YDEGEE. Trimming removed 2 bases from V and 4 bases from J, with 2 bases in between. The CDR3 is 11 residues long.

The chain is built from TRBV2 and TRBJ2-3, with TRBD2 matching over 13 bases. The J segment lost 0 bases and the V segment lost 3 bases, leaving 9 bases of the junction unmatched. This CDR3 has 19 residues. CDR1 and CDR2 (germline): SNHLY, FYNNEI. The CDR3 is CASSETSGRSFSSTDTQYF. The CDR3 DNA follows: TGTGCCAGCAGTGAGACTAGCGGGAGGTCCTTCTCGAGCACAGATACGCAGTATTTT.

J is TRBJ1-1 and V is TRBV11-3; no firm D call. The CDR3 runs 14 residues. Germline V gene lookup returns CDR1 SGHNT and CDR2 YENEEA. Between the trimmed V and J ends, which lost 5 bases and 1 base, there was a span of 11 bases. CDR3 residues: CASSPPNRNTEAFF. CDR3 DNA: TGTGCCAGCAGCCCCCCGAACAGGAACACTGAAGCTTTCTTT.

The sample holds one count of this clone. This chain connects TRBV30 to TRBJ1-1; D is uncertain. The germline gives CDR1 GTSNPN, CDR2 SVGIG (reference sequence). V gave up 4 bases and J gave up 1 base, with 10 bases separating them. This CDR3 comprises 13 residues. This chain's CDR3 is CAWKSTANTEAFF. CDR3 bases: TGTGCCTGGAAAAGCACGGCGAACACTGAAGCTTTCTTT.

V is TRBV5-6 and J is TRBJ1-5; D remains unclear. CDR1 and CDR2 from the germline V gene are SGHDT and YYEEEE. This CDR3 spans 8 amino acids. CDR3 nucleotides: TGTGGGGGTTGCCCCCAGCATTTT. This gives the protein CGGCPQHF.